These 6 T cell receptor beta chains were all obtained from the same sample, sequenced in a study of beta chain features in type 1 diabetes. Study outcomes and limitations: Across all four CD4+ subsets, people with type 1 diabetes showed modestly shorter TCRB CDR3s.

Their cognate antigens are unknown. Isolated RNA was reverse transcribed in full, so expressed TCRB transcripts were sequenced. Libraries were prepared by immunoSEQ multiplex PCR; TCRdb keeps only in-frame clonotypes and omits some of them. The sample lists some 23,000 clones; around 68% were seen once. Sequencing was performed on stem cell memory CD4+ T cells from blood. Source of these receptors: a woman aged 40 to 50 with type 1 diabetes.

This chain connects TRBV7-2 to TRBJ2-5; weak D call: TRBD2 (6 bases). The CDR3 runs 13 residues. V was trimmed by 2 bases and J by 5 bases, leaving 9 bases between them. CDR1 and CDR2 (germline): SGHTA, FQGNSA. As DNA, the CDR3 is TGTGCCAGCAGCTTAACTAGCCGGGAGACCCAGTACTTC. Residues: CASSLTSRETQYF.

CDR3 region: CASSGQGGRTEAFF. The CDR3 DNA is TGTGCCAGCAGCGGACAGGGAGGGAGGACTGAAGCTTTCTTT. The chain uses TRBV7-8 and TRBJ1-1; 8 nucleotides line up with TRBD1. The V gene end was trimmed by 5 bases and the J gene end by 5 bases; junction bases not matched to a gene: 7. The CDR3 runs 14 residues. Germline V lookup: CDR1 SGHVS, CDR2 FQNEAQ.

The chain combines TRBV7-3 with TRBJ2-1; D may be TRBD1 (5 bases). In germline, CDR1 is SGHTA, CDR2 FQGTGA. This CDR3 has 14 amino acids. With 4 bases removed from V and 4 bases from J, the gap between germline ends came to 11 bases. The CDR3 sequence is CASSSTVNYNEQFF. The CDR3 DNA is TGTGCCAGCAGCTCGACAGTGAATTACAATGAGCAGTTCTTC.

This chain uses TRBV28 with TRBJ2-3, with TRBD1 matching over 7 bases. This CDR3 has 16 residues. Looked up from germline, CDR1 is MDHEN and CDR2 is SYDVKM. The V segment lost 5 bases and the J segment 2 bases; nucleotides outside the gene matches: 10. The CDR3 region has the DNA TGTGCCAGCAGTCAACCCCGGGACAGCTTCACAGATACGCAGTATTTT. Translating gives CASSQPRDSFTDTQYF.

This chain joins TRBV18 and TRBJ2-3; the match to TRBD1 covers 9 bases. Germline lookup yields CDR1 KGHSH and CDR2 LQKENI. V lost 3 bases to trimming and J lost 4 bases; unmatched junction nucleotides: 11. The CDR3 contains 17 residues. CDR3 in amino acids: CASSPGSDRGIADTQYF. The CDR3, as DNA: TGTGCCAGCTCACCGGGTAGTGACAGGGGGATCGCAGATACGCAGTATTTT.

This clone was counted only a few times. The genes are TRBV19 and TRBJ2-7; the match to TRBD1 covers 9 bases. Germline-derived CDR1 and CDR2 are LNHDA and SQIVND (reference sequence). The CDR3 has 15 amino acids. V shed 4 bases and J 6 bases; nucleotides not matched to a gene: 10. CDR3 nucleotides: TGTGCCAGTAGTACGACCGGGACAGGGCCCGTCGAGCAGTACTTC. This translates into CASSTTGTGPVEQYF.